The text below deals with one T cell receptor beta chain. Trimming pared 3 bases from V and 8 bases from J, leaving 11 bases between. The germline CDR1 and CDR2 sequences are SGHKS and YYEKEE (reference sequence). This CDR3 has 13 residues. The source of the sample is a study of blood T cell repertoires in COVID-19. Overall study: T cells, B-cell-depleted T cells, or PBMCs provided the cDNA or gDNA that served as material.

Per the study methods: Amplified reference gene primers provided the basis for estimating nucleated cell counts. TCRdb's copy holds only in-frame clones and misses some; the assay was immunoSEQ multiplex PCR. Clonal size and the V and J genes are those of that table, whereas D and trimming came from the DNA. The sample has 220,000 or so clones, roughly 80% seen once. Sequencing was performed on peripheral blood. This receptor was identified in a woman between 55 and 75 years old who had recovered from COVID-19. J is TRBJ1-4 and V is TRBV5-5, with no clear D. The CDR3 sequence: CASSSGGAEKLFF. The CDR3 DNA reads as TGTGCCAGCAGCTCGGGAGGAGCCGAAAAACTGTTTTTT.